The entry below gives a single T cell receptor (beta chain) sequence along with its context. This record belongs to a study of blood T cell repertoires in COVID-19. About the study: The analysed material was cDNA or gDNA that came from T cells, B-cell-depleted T cells, or PBMCs.

Everyone who took part was roughly 18 to 95 years old, and they came from fewer than 25 US areas. Clinical history as reported by participants underpinned cohort assignment. In the original analysis: Quantification of nucleated cells was approximated via reference gene primer amplification. Clones were sequenced by immunoSEQ multiplex PCR, and TCRdb holds only the in-frame ones, with some missing. That table furnishes V, J and clone size, whereas the DNA furnished D and trimming. The repertoire holds 300,000 to 450,000 clones, with more than 75% as singletons. The germline V gene encodes CDR1 SGHRS and CDR2 YFSETQ. V was pared by 4 bases and J by 2 bases, with 10 bases between. CDR3 size: 15 residues.

J is TRBJ2-6 and V is TRBV5-1; D perhaps matches TRBD1 (6 bases). This clonotype originated in a woman aged 30 to 39 who had recovered from COVID-19. The source material was PBMCs or T cells enriched from blood (not recorded which). The CDR3 bases are TGCGCCAGCAGCCACCCAGGGGCTGGGGCCAACGTCCTGACTTTC. This encodes CASSHPGAGANVLTF.